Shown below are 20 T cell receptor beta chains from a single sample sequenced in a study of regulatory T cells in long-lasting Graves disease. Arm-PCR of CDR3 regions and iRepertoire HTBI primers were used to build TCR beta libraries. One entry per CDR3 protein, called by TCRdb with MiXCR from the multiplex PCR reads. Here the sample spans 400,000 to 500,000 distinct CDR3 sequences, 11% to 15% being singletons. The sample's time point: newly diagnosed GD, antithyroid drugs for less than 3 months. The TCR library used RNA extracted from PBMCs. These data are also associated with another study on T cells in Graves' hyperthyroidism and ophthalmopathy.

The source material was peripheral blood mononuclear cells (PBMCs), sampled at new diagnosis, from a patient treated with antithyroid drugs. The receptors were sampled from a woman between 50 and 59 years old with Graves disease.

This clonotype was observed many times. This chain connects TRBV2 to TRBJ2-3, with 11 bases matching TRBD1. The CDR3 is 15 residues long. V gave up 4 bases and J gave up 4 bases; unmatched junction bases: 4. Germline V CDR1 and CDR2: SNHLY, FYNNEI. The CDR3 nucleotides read TGTGCCAGCAGTGTCGGACAGGGGGCCGCAGATACGCAGTATTTT. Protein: CASSVGQGAADTQYF.

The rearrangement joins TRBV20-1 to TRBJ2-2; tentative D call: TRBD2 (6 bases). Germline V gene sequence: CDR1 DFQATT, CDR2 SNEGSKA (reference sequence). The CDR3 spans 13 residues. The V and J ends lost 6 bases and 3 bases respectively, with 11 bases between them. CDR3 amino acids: CSARLDYTGELFF. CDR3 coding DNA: TGCAGTGCAAGACTAGACTACACCGGGGAGCTGTTTTTT.

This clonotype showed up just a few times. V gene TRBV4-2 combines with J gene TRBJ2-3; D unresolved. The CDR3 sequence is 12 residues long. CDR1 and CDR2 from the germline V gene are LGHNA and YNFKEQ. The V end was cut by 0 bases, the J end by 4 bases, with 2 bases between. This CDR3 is CASSQEADTQYF. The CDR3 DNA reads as TGTGCCAGCAGCCAAGAAGCAGATACGCAGTATTTT.

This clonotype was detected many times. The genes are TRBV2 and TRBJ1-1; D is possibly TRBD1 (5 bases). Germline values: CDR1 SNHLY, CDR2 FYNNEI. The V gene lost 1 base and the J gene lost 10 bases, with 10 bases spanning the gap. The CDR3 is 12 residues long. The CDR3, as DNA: TGTGCCAGCAGTGAAGGCAGGGTGAGAGCTTTCTTT. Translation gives CASSEGRVRAFF.

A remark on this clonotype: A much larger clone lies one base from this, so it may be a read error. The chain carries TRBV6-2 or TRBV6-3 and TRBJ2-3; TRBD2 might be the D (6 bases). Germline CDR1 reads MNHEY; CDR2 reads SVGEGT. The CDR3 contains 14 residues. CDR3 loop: CAGSWRDDADTQYF. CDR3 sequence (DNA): TGTGCCGGCAGTTGGCGGGATGACGCAGATACGCAGTATTTT.

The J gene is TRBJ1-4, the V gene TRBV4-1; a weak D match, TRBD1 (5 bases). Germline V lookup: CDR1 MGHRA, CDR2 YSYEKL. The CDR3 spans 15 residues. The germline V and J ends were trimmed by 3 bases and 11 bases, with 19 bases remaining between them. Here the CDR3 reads CASSHSGTAGPKLFF. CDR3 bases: TGCGCCAGCAGCCATTCTGGGACCGCCGGGCCCAAACTGTTTTTT.

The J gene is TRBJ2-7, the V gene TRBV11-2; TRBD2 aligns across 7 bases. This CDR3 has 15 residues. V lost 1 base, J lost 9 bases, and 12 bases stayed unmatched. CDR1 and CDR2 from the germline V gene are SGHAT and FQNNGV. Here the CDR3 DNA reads TGTGCCAGCAGCTTAGGTCTAGCGGAGTGGGCGGGGCAGTACTTC. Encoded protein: CASSLGLAEWAGQYF.

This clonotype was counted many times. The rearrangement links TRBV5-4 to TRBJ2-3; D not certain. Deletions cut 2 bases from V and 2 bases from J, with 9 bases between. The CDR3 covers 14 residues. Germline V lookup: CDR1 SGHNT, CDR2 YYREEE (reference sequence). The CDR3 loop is CASSFDISTDTQYF. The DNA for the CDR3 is TGTGCCAGCAGCTTCGACATCTCCACAGATACGCAGTATTTT.

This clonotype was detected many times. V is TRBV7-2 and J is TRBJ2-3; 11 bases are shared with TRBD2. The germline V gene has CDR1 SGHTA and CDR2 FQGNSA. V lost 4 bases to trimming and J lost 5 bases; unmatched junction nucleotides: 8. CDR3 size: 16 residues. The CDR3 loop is CASSYIAGGPGDTQYF. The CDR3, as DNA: TGTGCCAGCAGCTACATAGCGGGAGGGCCTGGAGATACGCAGTATTTT.

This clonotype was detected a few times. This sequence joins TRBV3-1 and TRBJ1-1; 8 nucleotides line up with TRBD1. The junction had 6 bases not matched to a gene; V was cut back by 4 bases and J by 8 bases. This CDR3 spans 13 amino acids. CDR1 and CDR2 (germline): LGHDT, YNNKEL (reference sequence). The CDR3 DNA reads TGTGCCAGCAGCCCCAGCTGGACAGGGGAAGCTTTCTTT. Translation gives CASSPSWTGEAFF.

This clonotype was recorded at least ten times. The CDR3 loop reads CASGPEEVGYNEQFF. For the CDR3, the DNA is TGTGCTAGTGGTCCCGAGGAGGTCGGCTACAATGAGCAGTTCTTC. The rearrangement links TRBV12-5 to TRBJ2-1, with D perhaps TRBD2 (5 bases). The CDR3 covers 15 residues. The germline V gene encodes CDR1 LGHNT and CDR2 FRNRAP. V was shortened by 5 bases and J by 3 bases, with 14 bases between the two germline ends.

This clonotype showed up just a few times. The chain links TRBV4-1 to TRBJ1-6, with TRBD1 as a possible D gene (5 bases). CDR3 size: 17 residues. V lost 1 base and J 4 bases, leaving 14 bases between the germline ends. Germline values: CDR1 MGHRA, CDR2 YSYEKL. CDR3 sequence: CASSQGRMGEYNSPLHF. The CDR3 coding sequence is TGCGCCAGCAGCCAAGGTCGGATGGGGGAATATAATTCACCCCTCCACTTT.

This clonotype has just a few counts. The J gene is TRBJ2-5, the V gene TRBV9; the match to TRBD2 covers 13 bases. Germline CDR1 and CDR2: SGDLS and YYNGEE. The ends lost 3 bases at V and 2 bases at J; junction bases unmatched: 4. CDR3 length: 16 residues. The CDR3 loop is CASSEGLAGIQETQYF. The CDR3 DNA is TGTGCCAGCAGCGAGGGACTAGCGGGGATTCAAGAGACCCAGTACTTC. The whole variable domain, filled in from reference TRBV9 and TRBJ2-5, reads DSGVTQTPKHLITATGQRVTLRCSPRSGDLSVYWYQQSLDQGLQFLIQYYNGEERAKGNILERFSAQQFPDLHSELNLSSLELGDSALYFCASSEGLAGIQETQYFGPGTRLLVL.

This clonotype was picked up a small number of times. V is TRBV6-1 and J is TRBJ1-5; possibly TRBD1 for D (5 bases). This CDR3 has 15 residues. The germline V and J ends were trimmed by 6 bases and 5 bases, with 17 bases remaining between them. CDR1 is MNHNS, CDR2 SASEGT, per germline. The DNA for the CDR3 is TGTGCCAGCAGAGGGGCAGCTCAGAGGGATCAGCCCCAGCATTTT. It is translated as CASRGAAQRDQPQHF.

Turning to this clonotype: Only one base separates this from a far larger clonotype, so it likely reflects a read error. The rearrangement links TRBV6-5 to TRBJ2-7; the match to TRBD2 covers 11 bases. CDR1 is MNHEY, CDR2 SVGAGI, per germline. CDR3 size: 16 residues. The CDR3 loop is CASSLSPSGRRDEQSF. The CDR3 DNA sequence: TGTGCCAGCAGTTTATCCCCTAGCGGGAGGAGGGACGAGCAGTCCTTC.

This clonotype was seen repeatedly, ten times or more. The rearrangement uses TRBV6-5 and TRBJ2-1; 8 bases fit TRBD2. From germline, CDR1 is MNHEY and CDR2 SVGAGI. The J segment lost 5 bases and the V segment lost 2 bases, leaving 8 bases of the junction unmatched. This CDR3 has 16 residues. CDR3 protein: CASSYGSGGWHNEQFF. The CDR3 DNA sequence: TGTGCCAGCAGTTACGGTTCGGGAGGGTGGCACAATGAGCAGTTCTTC.

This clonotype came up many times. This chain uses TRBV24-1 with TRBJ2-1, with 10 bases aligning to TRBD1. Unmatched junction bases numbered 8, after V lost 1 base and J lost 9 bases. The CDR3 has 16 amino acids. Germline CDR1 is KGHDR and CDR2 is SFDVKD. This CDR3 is CATSDFGTGASGEQFF. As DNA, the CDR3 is TGTGCCACCAGTGATTTTGGGACAGGGGCGAGCGGTGAGCAGTTCTTC.

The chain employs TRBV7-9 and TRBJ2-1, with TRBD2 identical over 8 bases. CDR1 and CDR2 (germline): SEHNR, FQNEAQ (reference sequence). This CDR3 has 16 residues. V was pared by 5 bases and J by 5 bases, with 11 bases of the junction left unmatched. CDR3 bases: TGTGCCAGCAGCCTCCGACTAGCGAGACGAGACAATGAGCAGTTCTTC. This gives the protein CASSLRLARRDNEQFF.

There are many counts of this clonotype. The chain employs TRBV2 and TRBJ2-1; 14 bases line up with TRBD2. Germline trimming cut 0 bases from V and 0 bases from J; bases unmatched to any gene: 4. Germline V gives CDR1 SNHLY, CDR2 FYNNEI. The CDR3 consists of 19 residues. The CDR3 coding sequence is TGTGCCAGCAGTGAAGCGGGGACTAGCGGGAGTAACTCCTACAATGAGCAGTTCTTC. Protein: CASSEAGTSGSNSYNEQFF.

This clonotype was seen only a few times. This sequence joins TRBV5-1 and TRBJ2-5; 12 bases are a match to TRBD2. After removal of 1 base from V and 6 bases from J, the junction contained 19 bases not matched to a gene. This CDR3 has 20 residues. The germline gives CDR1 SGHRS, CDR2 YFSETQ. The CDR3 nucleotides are TGCGCCAGCAGCTTGACCGGGACTAGCGGGCCCCGAGGTCAAGAGAAGACCCAGTACTTC. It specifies CASSLTGTSGPRGQEKTQYF. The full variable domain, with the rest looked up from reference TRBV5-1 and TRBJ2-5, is KAGVTQTPRYLIKTRGQQVTLSCSPISGHRSVSWYQQTPGQGLQFLFEYFSETQRNKGNFPGRFSGRQFSNSRSEMNVSTLELGDSALYLCASSLTGTSGPRGQEKTQYFGPGTRLLVL.